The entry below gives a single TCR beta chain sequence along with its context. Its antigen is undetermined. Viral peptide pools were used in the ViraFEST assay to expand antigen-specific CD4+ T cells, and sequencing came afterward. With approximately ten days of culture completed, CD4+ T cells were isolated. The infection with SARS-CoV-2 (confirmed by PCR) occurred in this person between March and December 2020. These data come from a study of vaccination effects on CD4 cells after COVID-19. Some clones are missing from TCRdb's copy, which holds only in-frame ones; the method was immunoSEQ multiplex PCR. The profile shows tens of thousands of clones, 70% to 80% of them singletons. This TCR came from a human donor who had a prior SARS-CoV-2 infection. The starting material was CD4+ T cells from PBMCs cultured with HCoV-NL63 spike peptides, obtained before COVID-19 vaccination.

In DNA form, the CDR3 reads TGCGCCAGCAGCTTTTCTGGTTCCCAAGAGGAGACCCAGTACTTC. This codes for CASSFSGSQEETQYF. The chain employs TRBV5-1 and TRBJ2-5; D call uncertain. The germline CDR1 and CDR2 sequences are SGHRS and YFSETQ. The CDR3 consists of 15 residues. V shed 2 bases and J shed 5 bases, with 16 bases lying between them.